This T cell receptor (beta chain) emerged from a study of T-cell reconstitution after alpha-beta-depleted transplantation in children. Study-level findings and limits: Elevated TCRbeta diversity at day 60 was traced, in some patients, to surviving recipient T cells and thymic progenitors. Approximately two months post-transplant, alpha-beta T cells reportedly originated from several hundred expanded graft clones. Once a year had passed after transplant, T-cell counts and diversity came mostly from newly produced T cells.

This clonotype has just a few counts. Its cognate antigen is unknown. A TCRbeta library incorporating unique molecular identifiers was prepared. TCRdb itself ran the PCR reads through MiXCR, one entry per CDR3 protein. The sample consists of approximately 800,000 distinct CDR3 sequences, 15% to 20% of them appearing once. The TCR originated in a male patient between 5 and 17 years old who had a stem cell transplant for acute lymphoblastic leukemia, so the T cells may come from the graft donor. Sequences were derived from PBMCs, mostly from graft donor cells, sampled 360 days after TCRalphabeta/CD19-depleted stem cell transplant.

The DNA for the CDR3 is TGTGCCAGCAGCCAAGACAATCTGCGGCGGGAGACGTCCTACAATGAGCAGTTCTTC. Translation gives CASSQDNLRRETSYNEQFF. V is TRBV3-1 and J is TRBJ2-1; 7 nucleotides match TRBD2. The germline CDR1 and CDR2 sequences are LGHDT and YNNKEL (reference sequence). This CDR3 is built from 19 residues. With V trimmed by 0 bases and J by 1 base, 12 bases remained unmatched.